This T cell receptor beta chain appears in the sequencing data of a study of blood T cell repertoires in COVID-19. About the study: T cells, B-cell-depleted T cells, or PBMCs supplied cDNA or gDNA.

Assay used: immunoSEQ multiplex PCR; TCRdb lists only in-frame clones, some missing. The data show about 71,000 clones, with 82% seen just once and roughly 13% held by the top ten. The germline V gene has CDR1 MGHRA and CDR2 YSYEKL. V shed 0 bases and J 4 bases; nucleotides not matched to a gene: 8. This CDR3 is 17 amino acids long. Input material: peripheral blood. The sequence derives from a woman older than 75 with acute or convalescent COVID-19. The rearrangement links TRBV4-1 to TRBJ2-5, with TRBD2 matching over 10 bases. The CDR3 nucleotides are TGCGCCAGCAGCCAAGATCCTAGCGGGAGCGCGCGAGAGACCCAGTACTTC. Protein sequence: CASSQDPSGSARETQYF.